One sample yielded the 18 T cell receptor beta chains listed below, sequenced in a study of blood T cell repertoires in COVID-19. Sequencing used immunoSEQ multiplex PCR; TCRdb keeps in-frame clones, though not all of them. The sample lists approximately 150,000 clones; almost 90% were seen once. Input material: peripheral blood. The receptors come from a woman in her fifties or sixties with acute or convalescent COVID-19.

The CDR3 region is CASRAFSSGDTGELFF. The DNA for the CDR3 is TGCGCCAGCAGGGCGTTTTCTAGCGGGGACACCGGGGAGCTGTTTTTT. The chain has TRBV5-1 and TRBJ2-2; 9 bases align to TRBD2. Germline loops: CDR1 SGHRS, CDR2 YFSETQ. Trimming took 5 bases from V and 3 from J; bases not matched to a gene: 8. The CDR3 consists of 16 residues. Drawing the rest from reference TRBV5-1 and TRBJ2-2, the complete variable domain is KAGVTQTPRYLIKTRGQQVTLSCSPISGHRSVSWYQQTPGQGLQFLFEYFSETQRNKGNFPGRFSGRQFSNSRSEMNVSTLELGDSALYLCASRAFSSGDTGELFFGEGSRLTVL.

The rearrangement links TRBV7-2 to TRBJ2-3, with D possibly being TRBD1 (5 bases). Trimming stripped 2 bases from V and 4 bases from J, with 7 bases between. The CDR3 consists of 13 residues. CDR1 is SGHTA and CDR2 is FQGNSA in the germline V gene. The CDR3: CASSLLGADTQYF. The CDR3 bases are TGTGCCAGCAGCTTATTAGGGGCAGATACGCAGTATTTT. Combining the CDR3 with reference TRBV7-2 and TRBJ2-3 gives the whole variable domain GAGVSQSPSNKVTEKGKDVELRCDPISGHTALYWYRQSLGQGLEFLIYFQGNSAPDKSGLPSDRFSAERTGGSVSTLTIQRTQQEDSAVYLCASSLLGADTQYFGPGTRLTVL.

This clone has just one count. V and J are TRBV2 and TRBJ1-6; D remains ambiguous. The CDR3 has 18 residues. The V end was cut by 3 bases, the J end by 1 base, with 16 bases between. From germline, CDR1 is SNHLY and CDR2 FYNNEI. The CDR3, as DNA: TGTGCCAGCAGTGATAGGATAGGTGGGCAATCCTATAATTCACCCCTCCACTTT. The encoded protein is CASSDRIGGQSYNSPLHF.

The CDR3 nucleotides are TGCGCCAGCAGCCAAGCGGAGCGGGGGATTAATAATGAGCAGTTCTTC. Translation gives CASSQAERGINNEQFF. The V and J genes are TRBV4-3 and TRBJ2-1; 8 nucleotides match TRBD2. This CDR3 has 16 residues. V was clipped by 1 base and J by 7 bases; unmatched bases: 9. Germline V gene data show CDR1 as LGHNA and CDR2 as YSLEER.

The chain joins TRBV2 to TRBJ2-3; 9 bases agree with TRBD2. The trim removed 5 bases at V and 2 bases at J, leaving 8 bases unmatched. The germline V gene encodes CDR1 SNHLY and CDR2 FYNNEI. The CDR3 covers 16 residues. CDR3 sequence (DNA): TGTGCCAGCAGTTGGAGCGGGGGGTTGAACACAGATACGCAGTATTTT. It codes for CASSWSGGLNTDTQYF.

The chain uses TRBV6-2 or TRBV6-3 and TRBJ2-3; no clear D. Deletions cut 3 bases from V and 2 bases from J, with 18 bases between. The CDR3 loop spans 17 amino acids. CDR1 is MNHEY, CDR2 SVGEGT, per germline. The CDR3 DNA is TGTGCCAGCAGTTATAACGTACGAGATTCCTTCACAGATACGCAGTATTTT. Translated: CASSYNVRDSFTDTQYF.

In DNA form, the CDR3 reads TGTGCCAGCAGTTACGGCGGGACAGTTCTCAATCAGCCCCAGCATTTT. This codes for CASSYGGTVLNQPQHF. The rearrangement uses TRBV6-2 or TRBV6-3 and TRBJ1-5; TRBD1 aligns across 7 bases. The J segment lost 3 bases and the V segment lost 2 bases, leaving 7 bases of the junction unmatched. The CDR3 is made up of 16 amino acids. Germline V lookup: CDR1 MNHEY, CDR2 SVGEGT.

The rearrangement uses TRBV7-3 and TRBJ2-3, with a possible D match to TRBD2 (6 bases). V was clipped by 4 bases and J by 0 bases, with 11 bases between them. Germline V gives CDR1 SGHTA, CDR2 FQGTGA. The CDR3 has 15 residues. CDR3 coding DNA: TGTGCCAGCAGCTCGGGACTGATTAGCACAGATACGCAGTATTTT. Translated: CASSSGLISTDTQYF.

The chain joins TRBV2 to TRBJ1-6; 7 positions agree with TRBD1. Per germline, CDR1 SNHLY and CDR2 FYNNEI. V lost 6 bases, J lost 7 bases, and 9 bases stayed unmatched. This CDR3 region has 15 residues. DNA of the CDR3: TGTGCCAGCAGGGGCTCGGGACAGAGGAATTCACCCCTCCACTTT. Its protein product is CASRGSGQRNSPLHF.

The chain uses TRBV3-1 (or the pseudogene TRBV3-2) and TRBJ1-5; the match to TRBD1 covers 10 bases. CDR1 and CDR2 from the germline V gene are LGHDT and YNNKEL (reference sequence). CDR3 length: 15 amino acids. The V segment lost 4 bases and the J segment 4 bases; nucleotides outside the gene matches: 4. CDR3 in amino acids: CASSRRTGGNQPQHF. The CDR3 DNA reads TGTGCCAGCAGCCGCCGGACAGGGGGAAATCAGCCCCAGCATTTT.

As concerns this clone: Other nucleotide sequences in the sample specify the same CDR3. This chain joins TRBV3-1 (or the pseudogene TRBV3-2) and TRBJ1-2; 10 nucleotides align to TRBD1. The V gene's germline CDR1 is LGHDT and CDR2 YNNKEL (reference sequence). This CDR3 has 14 amino acids. The ends lost 0 bases at V and 8 bases at J; junction bases unmatched: 3. The DNA for the CDR3 is TGTGCCAGCAGCCAAGAGGACAGGGGGAGCGGCTACACCTTC. This sequence encodes CASSQEDRGSGYTF.

As concerns this clone: Other nucleotide sequences from this sample produce the same CDR3. This chain connects TRBV11-2 to TRBJ1-4; the match to TRBD1 covers 9 bases. The CDR3 is made up of 15 amino acids. The germline gives CDR1 SGHAT, CDR2 FQNNGV. J lost 2 bases, V lost 5 bases, and 3 bases had no gene match. The CDR3 bases are TGTGCCAGCAGCCTCGGGACAGGGACTAATGAAAAACTGTTTTTT. This codes for CASSLGTGTNEKLFF.

The chain joins TRBV27 to TRBJ1-2; possibly TRBD1 for D (6 bases). Germline CDR1 MNHEY, CDR2 SMNVEV (reference sequence). This CDR3 is 13 amino acids long. The V end was cut by 7 bases, the J end by 2 bases, with 11 bases between. CDR3 coding DNA: TGTGCCAGCAAATTCGACAGGAACTATGGCTACACCTTC. Residues: CASKFDRNYGYTF.

This chain links TRBV25-1 with TRBJ2-5; 8 bases line up with TRBD1. This CDR3 contains 15 residues. V lost 4 bases, J lost 4 bases, and 8 bases stayed unmatched. The germline V gene has CDR1 MGHDK and CDR2 SYGVNS. The CDR3 loop reads CASSVITGGRETQYF. The CDR3 nucleotides are TGTGCCAGCAGTGTGATTACAGGGGGGCGAGAGACCCAGTACTTC.

V and J are TRBV9 and TRBJ1-4; the match to TRBD1 covers 7 bases. This CDR3 region has 15 residues. Trimming removed 0 bases from V and 6 bases from J; junction bases left unmatched: 5. Germline V lookup: CDR1 SGDLS, CDR2 YYNGEE. The CDR3 loop reads CASSVGTTGYEKLFF. The CDR3 DNA follows: TGTGCCAGCAGCGTAGGGACGACAGGGTATGAAAAACTGTTTTTT.

This chain uses TRBV6-5 with TRBJ2-1, with a weak D call TRBD2 (5 bases). Germline CDR1 and CDR2: MNHEY and SVGAGI. The CDR3 is made up of 14 amino acids. Between the trimmed V and J ends, which lost 7 bases and 0 bases, there was a span of 10 bases. In DNA form, the CDR3 reads TGTGCCAGCAACCGGGGTCCCTCCTACAATGAGCAGTTCTTC. Residues: CASNRGPSYNEQFF.

This chain links TRBV6-5 with TRBJ1-6; weak D call: TRBD1 (5 bases). V lost 0 bases and J 9 bases, leaving 15 bases between the germline ends. This CDR3 comprises 16 residues. Germline V lookup: CDR1 MNHEY, CDR2 SVGAGI. The DNA for the CDR3 is TGTGCCAGCAGTTACTCGAATCAGGGTTTAAGTTCACCCCTCCACTTT. Protein: CASSYSNQGLSSPLHF.

V and J are TRBV7-9 and TRBJ2-7; D is unresolved. Germline CDR1 and CDR2: SEHNR and FQNEAQ (reference sequence). There are 14 residues in the CDR3. The V gene lost 1 base and the J gene lost 0 bases, with 7 bases spanning the gap. In DNA, the CDR3 is TGTGCCAGCAGCTTAGGTGTCGGCTCCTACGAGCAGTACTTC. Residues: CASSLGVGSYEQYF.